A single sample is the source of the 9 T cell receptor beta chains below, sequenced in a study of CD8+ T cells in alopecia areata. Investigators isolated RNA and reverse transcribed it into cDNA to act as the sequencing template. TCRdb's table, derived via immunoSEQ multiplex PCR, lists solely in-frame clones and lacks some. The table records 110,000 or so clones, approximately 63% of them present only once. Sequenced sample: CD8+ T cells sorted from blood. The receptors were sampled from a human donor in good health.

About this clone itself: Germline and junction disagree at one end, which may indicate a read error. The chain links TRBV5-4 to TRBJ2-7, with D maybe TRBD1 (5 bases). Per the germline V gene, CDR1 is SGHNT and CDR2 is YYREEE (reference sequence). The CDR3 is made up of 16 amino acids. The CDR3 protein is CASSQDVGASSYEQYF. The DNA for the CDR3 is TGCGCCAGCAGCCAAGATGTTGGGGCCAGCTCCTACGAGCAGTACTTC.

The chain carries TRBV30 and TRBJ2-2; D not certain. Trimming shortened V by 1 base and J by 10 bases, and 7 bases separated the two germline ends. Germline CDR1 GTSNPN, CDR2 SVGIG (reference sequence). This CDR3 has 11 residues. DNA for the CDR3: TGTGCCTGGAGTGCCCCGACGGAGCTGTTTTTT. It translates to CAWSAPTELFF.

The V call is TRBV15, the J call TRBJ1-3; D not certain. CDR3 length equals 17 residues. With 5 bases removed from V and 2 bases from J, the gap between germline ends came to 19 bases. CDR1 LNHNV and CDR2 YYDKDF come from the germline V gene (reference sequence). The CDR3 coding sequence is TGTGCCACCAGCCCGATCCCCGGGGAAATAACTGGAAACACCATATATTTT. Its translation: CATSPIPGEITGNTIYF.

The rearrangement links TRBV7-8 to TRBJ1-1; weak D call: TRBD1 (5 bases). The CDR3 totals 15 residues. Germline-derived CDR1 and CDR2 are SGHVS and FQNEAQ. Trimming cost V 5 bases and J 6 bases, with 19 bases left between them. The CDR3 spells CASSESGAVLPEAFF. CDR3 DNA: TGTGCCAGCAGCGAGTCCGGGGCGGTTCTGCCTGAAGCTTTCTTT.

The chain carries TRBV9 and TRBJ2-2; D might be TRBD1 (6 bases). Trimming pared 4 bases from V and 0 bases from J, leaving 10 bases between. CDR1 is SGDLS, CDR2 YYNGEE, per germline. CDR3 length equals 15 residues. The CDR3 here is CASSSGTSNTGELFF. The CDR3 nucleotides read TGTGCCAGCAGCTCCGGGACATCGAACACCGGGGAGCTGTTTTTT.

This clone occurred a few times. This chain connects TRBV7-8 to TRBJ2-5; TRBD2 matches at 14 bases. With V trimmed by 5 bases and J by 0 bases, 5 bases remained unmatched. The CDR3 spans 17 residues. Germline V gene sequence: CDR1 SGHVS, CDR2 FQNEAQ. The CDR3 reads CASSPRLAGGDQETQYF. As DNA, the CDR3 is TGTGCCAGCAGCCCGCGACTAGCGGGGGGGGACCAAGAGACCCAGTACTTC.

CDR3 in amino acids: CASSLAQGVSLPYNEQFF. The CDR3 DNA follows: TGTGCCAGCAGCTTAGCCCAGGGGGTCTCTCTCCCTTACAATGAGCAGTTCTTC. The gene calls are TRBV7-6 and TRBJ2-1, with 7 positions matching TRBD1. Germline-derived CDR1 and CDR2 are SGHVS and FNYEAQ. V lost 0 bases to trimming and J lost 4 bases; unmatched junction nucleotides: 12. This CDR3 spans 18 amino acids.

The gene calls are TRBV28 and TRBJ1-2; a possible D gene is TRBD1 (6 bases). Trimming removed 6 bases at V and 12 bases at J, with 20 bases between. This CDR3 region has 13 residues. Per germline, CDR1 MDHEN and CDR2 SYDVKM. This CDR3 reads CASSYLHRVANTF. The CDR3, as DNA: TGTGCCAGCAGCTATCTTCACAGGGTAGCGAACACCTTC.

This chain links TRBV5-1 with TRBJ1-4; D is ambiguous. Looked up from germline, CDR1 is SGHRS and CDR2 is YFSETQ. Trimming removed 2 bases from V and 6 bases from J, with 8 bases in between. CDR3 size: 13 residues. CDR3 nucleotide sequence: TGCGCCAGCAGCTTCAAAACGGATGAAAAACTGTTTTTT. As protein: CASSFKTDEKLFF.